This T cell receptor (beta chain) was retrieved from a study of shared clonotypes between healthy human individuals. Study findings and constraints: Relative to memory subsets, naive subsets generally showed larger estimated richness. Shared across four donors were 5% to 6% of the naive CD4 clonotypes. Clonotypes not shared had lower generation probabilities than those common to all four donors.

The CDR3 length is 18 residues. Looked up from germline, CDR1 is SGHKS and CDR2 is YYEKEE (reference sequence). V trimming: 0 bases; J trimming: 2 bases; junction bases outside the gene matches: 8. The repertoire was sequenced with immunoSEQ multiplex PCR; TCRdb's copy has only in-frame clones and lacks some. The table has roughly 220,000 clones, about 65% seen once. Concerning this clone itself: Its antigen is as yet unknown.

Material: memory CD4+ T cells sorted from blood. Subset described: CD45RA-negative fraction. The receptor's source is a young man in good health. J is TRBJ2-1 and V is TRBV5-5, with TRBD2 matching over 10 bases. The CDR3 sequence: CASSLVPGLANPYNEQFF. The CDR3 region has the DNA TGTGCCAGCAGCTTGGTCCCGGGACTAGCGAATCCCTACAATGAGCAGTTCTTC.